The 25 T cell receptor beta chains given below trace back to one sample, sequenced in a study of neurological immune-mediated disorders. TCRdb passed the 5' RACE reads through MiXCR, listing each CDR3 protein once. Among 50,000 to 70,000 distinct CDR3 sequences listed, approximately 12% were seen once. Noted time point: longitudinal time-point 1 (baseline). Sequencing used PBMCs. These receptors were collected from a male donor with HTLV-1-associated myelopathy (HAM/TSP).

As regards this clonotype: A much larger clone sits a single nucleotide away, making a read error possible. This chain links TRBV6-5 with TRBJ1-1, with a weak D call TRBD1 (5 bases). The CDR3 length is 15 residues. Per the germline V gene, CDR1 is MNHEY and CDR2 is SVGAGI. Here the CDR3 DNA reads TGTGCCAGCAGTTCCCGGACAAATCCGGGCACTGGAGCTTTCTTT. Translated, it gives CASSSRTNPGTGAFF.

V gene TRBV7-2 combines with J gene TRBJ2-7, with D tentatively TRBD2 (5 bases). This CDR3 region has 14 residues. CDR1 is SGHTA and CDR2 is FQGNSA in the germline V gene. CDR3 region: CVSSLALDGRQQYF. In DNA form, the CDR3 reads TGTGTCAGTAGCTTAGCGCTAGACGGCCGTCAGCAGTACTTC.

This clonotype was recorded many times. This sequence joins TRBV29-1 and TRBJ2-7; D is undetermined. The germline V gene has CDR1 SQVTM and CDR2 ANQGSEA. The V and J ends lost 4 bases and 7 bases respectively, with 14 bases between them. The CDR3 has 12 residues. The chain's CDR3 is CSVAGSSWEQYF. CDR3 sequence (DNA): TGCAGCGTTGCGGGTAGCTCTTGGGAGCAGTACTTC.

In regard to this clonotype: A read error may be the cause here, since a much bigger clone is one base away. V and J are TRBV7-2 and TRBJ2-7; D unclear. Germline V gene sequence: CDR1 SGHTA, CDR2 FQGNSA. The CDR3 spans 12 residues. V was shortened by 2 bases and J by 3 bases, with 5 bases between the two germline ends. CDR3 in DNA: TGTGCCAGCAGCTTAATTCTCTACGAGCAGTACTTC. Protein product: CASSLILYEQYF.

This chain connects TRBV29-1 to TRBJ2-7, with 11 bases matching TRBD1. Germline V CDR1 and CDR2: SQVTM, ANQGSEA. This CDR3 contains 13 residues. V shed 1 base and J 10 bases; nucleotides not matched to a gene: 6. The CDR3 protein is CSVEGWTGGYQYF. Here the CDR3 DNA reads TGCAGCGTTGAAGGGTGGACAGGGGGCTACCAGTACTTC.

This clonotype has ten or more counts. The rearrangement links TRBV5-4 to TRBJ2-3; the D gene could be TRBD1 or TRBD2 (5 bases each). CDR1 and CDR2 from the germline V gene are SGHNT and YYREEE (reference sequence). The CDR3 totals 15 residues. Trimming cost V 6 bases and J 1 base, with 15 bases left between them. CDR3 sequence reads: CASTPGRSGTDTQYF. The CDR3 coding sequence is TGTGCCAGCACCCCGGGACGGTCTGGCACAGATACGCAGTATTTT.

This clonotype was recorded at least ten times. This rearrangement joins TRBV7-9 to TRBJ1-2, with 7 nucleotides matching TRBD1. Germline V gene sequence: CDR1 SEHNR, CDR2 FQNEAQ (reference sequence). J gave up 8 bases and V 4 bases, and 7 bases lay outside the gene matches. The CDR3 sequence is 13 residues long. The CDR3 reads CASSSGAQGGYTF. CDR3 DNA: TGTGCCAGCAGCTCCGGTGCACAGGGGGGCTACACCTTC.

This clonotype was seen at least ten times. The V gene is TRBV12-3 or TRBV12-4, the J gene TRBJ2-2, with a possible D match to TRBD1 (5 bases). The CDR3 loop spans 14 amino acids. V lost 2 bases and J 8 bases, leaving 12 bases between the germline ends. CDR3 nucleotide sequence: TGTGCCAGCAGTTTATTGGGGCTCAAGGGGGAGCTGTTTTTT. Translated: CASSLLGLKGELFF.

A remark on this clonotype: A junction boundary mismatches the germline segment, possibly from a read error. The chain couples TRBV20-1 to TRBJ2-2; 7 bases line up with TRBD1. The CDR3 totals 15 residues. Per the germline V gene, CDR1 is DFQATT and CDR2 is SNEGSKA (reference sequence). The CDR3 loop reads CTARSRQGDTGELFF. The CDR3, as DNA: TGCACTGCTAGATCCCGACAGGGAGACACCGGGGAGCTGTTTTTT.

This clonotype was seen many times. The V call is TRBV5-1, the J call TRBJ2-3, with TRBD1 identical over 8 bases. The CDR3 extends over 15 amino acids. V gave up 3 bases and J gave up 1 base; unmatched junction bases: 4. CDR1 is SGHRS and CDR2 is YFSETQ in the germline V gene. CDR3 in DNA: TGCGCCAGCAGCTCGACAGGGGAGGGCACAGATACGCAGTATTTT. It is translated as CASSSTGEGTDTQYF.

This clonotype was counted at least ten times. V is TRBV20-1 and J is TRBJ1-2; D not resolved. Trimming removed 2 bases at V and 4 bases at J, with 17 bases between. Germline CDR1 reads DFQATT; CDR2 reads SNEGSKA (reference sequence). This CDR3 region has 15 residues. CDR3 protein: CSARSADGVFYGYTF. CDR3 in DNA: TGCAGTGCTAGATCGGCCGACGGCGTCTTCTATGGCTACACCTTC.

This clonotype occurred many times. This chain uses TRBV7-2 with TRBJ2-1; the D is unclear. Germline CDR1 is SGHTA and CDR2 is FQGNSA. There are 15 residues in the CDR3. The germline V and J ends were trimmed by 3 bases and 0 bases, with 9 bases remaining between them. DNA for the CDR3: TGTGCCAGCAGCTTGGATGGCTACTCCTACAATGAGCAGTTCTTC. Protein: CASSLDGYSYNEQFF.

The table lists this clonotype with many counts. The J gene is TRBJ2-7, the V gene TRBV7-2; possibly TRBD1 for D (6 bases). Germline V gives CDR1 SGHTA, CDR2 FQGNSA. V was clipped by 4 bases and J by 2 bases, with 9 bases between them. The CDR3 length is 13 residues. This chain's CDR3 is CASSWGQAYEQYF. The CDR3 nucleotides read TGTGCCAGCAGCTGGGGACAAGCCTACGAGCAGTACTTC.

Ten or more counts support this clonotype. The V call is TRBV20-1, the J call TRBJ1-5; 8 nucleotides align to TRBD1. Germline V gene data show CDR1 as DFQATT and CDR2 as SNEGSKA (reference sequence). V shed 4 bases and J 6 bases; nucleotides not matched to a gene: 8. CDR3 length equals 14 residues. The CDR3 is CSATVDRVRQPQHF. The CDR3 DNA follows: TGCAGTGCTACCGTGGACAGGGTCCGTCAGCCCCAGCATTTT.

In regard to this clonotype: Being one base from a much bigger clone, this may be a read error. J is TRBJ2-4 and V is TRBV7-2; either TRBD1 or TRBD2 may supply D (5 bases each). Trimming removed 3 bases from V and 8 bases from J, with 14 bases in between. CDR1 SGHTA and CDR2 FQGNSA come from the germline V gene. CDR3 length: 14 amino acids. The CDR3 nucleotides are TGTGCCAGCAGCTTGGACACGGGGCAGGACATTCAGTACTTC. This codes for CASSLDTGQDIQYF.

At least ten counts were recorded for this clonotype. The genes are TRBV5-6 and TRBJ2-5, with a possible D match to TRBD1 (5 bases). The CDR3 totals 13 residues. The V and J ends lost 2 bases and 4 bases respectively, with 9 bases between them. CDR1 is SGHDT and CDR2 is YYEEEE in the germline V gene. The CDR3 DNA reads as TGTGCCAGCAGCTTTCAGGGCCGAGAGACCCAGTACTTC. Encoded protein: CASSFQGRETQYF.

This clonotype was recorded many times. The CDR3 is CASSQVPGRSYEQYF. The CDR3 DNA reads as TGTGCCAGCAGCCAAGTCCCGGGGCGCTCCTACGAGCAGTACTTC. This chain links TRBV3-1 with TRBJ2-7; tentatively, D is TRBD1 or TRBD2 (5 bases each). V was shortened by 1 base and J by 0 bases, with 10 bases between the two germline ends. Germline loops: CDR1 LGHDT, CDR2 YNNKEL (reference sequence). CDR3 length: 15 amino acids.

This clonotype was detected ten times or more. The chain joins TRBV12-3 or TRBV12-4 to TRBJ1-5; 7 nucleotides align to TRBD1. The CDR3 totals 15 residues. The ends lost 8 bases at V and 4 bases at J; junction bases unmatched: 11. The CDR3 is CASGFRQGGNQPQHF. CDR3 in DNA: TGTGCCAGCGGCTTTCGGCAGGGGGGAAATCAGCCCCAGCATTTT.

Regarding this clonotype: The junction does not match germline at one end; this may be a read error. The chain is built from TRBV29-1 and TRBJ2-5, with a tentative D call TRBD1 (6 bases). The CDR3 loop spans 12 amino acids. The germline V gene encodes CDR1 SQVTM and CDR2 ANQGSEA. The CDR3 coding sequence is TGCAGCGGCCGGGACAACCAAGAGACCCAGGACTTT. This sequence encodes CSGRDNQETQDF.

Notes on this clonotype: A clone one base away is much larger, so this may be a read error. The chain recombines TRBV5-1 with TRBJ2-4; 10 nucleotides line up with TRBD1. Germline values: CDR1 SGHRS, CDR2 YFSETQ. The CDR3 totals 16 residues. V dropped 6 bases and J dropped 3; count of bases not matched to a gene: 9. CDR3 sequence reads: CASTPGQGDDKNIQYF. CDR3 sequence (DNA): TGCGCCAGCACCCCCGGACAGGGGGACGACAAAAACATTCAGTACTTC.

The table lists this clonotype with many counts. This chain uses TRBV3-1 with TRBJ1-4; 7 bases are a match to TRBD1. The CDR3 runs to 14 residues. Germline V gene lookup returns CDR1 LGHDT and CDR2 YNNKEL (reference sequence). Losses at the gene ends were 1 base for V and 8 bases for J; bases not matched to a gene: 4. This CDR3 is CASSQGDSREKLFF. The DNA for the CDR3 is TGTGCCAGCAGCCAAGGGGACAGTCGCGAAAAACTGTTTTTT. The full variable domain, completed using reference TRBV3-1 and TRBJ1-4, is DTAVSQTPKYLVTQMGNDKSIKCEQNLGHDTMYWYKQDSKKFLKIMFSYNNKELIINETVPNRFSPKSPDKAHLNLHINSLELGDSAVYFCASSQGDSREKLFFGSGTQLSVL.

With regard to this clonotype: This may arise from a read error, as a much more abundant clone is one base away. This sequence joins TRBV6-2 or TRBV6-3 and TRBJ2-1; D uncertain. CDR3 size: 15 residues. Between the trimmed V and J ends, which lost 0 bases and 10 bases, there was a span of 16 bases. From germline, CDR1 is MNHEY and CDR2 SVGEGT. This chain's CDR3 is CASSYSTLEGKEQFF. The CDR3 DNA is TGTGCCAGCAGTTACTCGACCCTAGAAGGCAAGGAGCAGTTCTTC.

Ten or more counts support this clonotype. The J gene is TRBJ2-2, the V gene TRBV5-1; the D gene is possibly TRBD2 (6 bases). CDR1 SGHRS and CDR2 YFSETQ come from the germline V gene. V gave up 6 bases and J gave up 7 bases, with 16 bases separating them. The CDR3 extends over 14 amino acids. CDR3 loop: CASKMGGVSGELFF. The CDR3 coding sequence is TGCGCCAGCAAAATGGGGGGAGTCAGCGGGGAGCTGTTTTTT.

This clonotype occurred many times. The chain has TRBV7-2 and TRBJ2-7; 7 nucleotides agree with TRBD1. This CDR3 comprises 14 residues. From germline, CDR1 is SGHTA and CDR2 FQGNSA. The V and J ends lost 4 bases and 1 base, in that order; junction bases with no gene match: 4. The CDR3 DNA reads as TGTGCCAGCAGCTCCCGGGGACAGTCCTACGAGCAGTACTTC. Its translation: CASSSRGQSYEQYF.

This clonotype appeared many times. The gene calls are TRBV7-8 and TRBJ2-7, with D possibly TRBD1 on 5 matching bases. V lost 0 bases and J lost 3, with 15 bases in between. The CDR3 length is 16 residues. In germline, CDR1 is SGHVS, CDR2 FQNEAQ. The CDR3 nucleotides read TGTGCCAGCAGCTTAGCCGCAGGGCCCGTGTACTACGAGCAGTACTTC. Its translation: CASSLAAGPVYYEQYF.